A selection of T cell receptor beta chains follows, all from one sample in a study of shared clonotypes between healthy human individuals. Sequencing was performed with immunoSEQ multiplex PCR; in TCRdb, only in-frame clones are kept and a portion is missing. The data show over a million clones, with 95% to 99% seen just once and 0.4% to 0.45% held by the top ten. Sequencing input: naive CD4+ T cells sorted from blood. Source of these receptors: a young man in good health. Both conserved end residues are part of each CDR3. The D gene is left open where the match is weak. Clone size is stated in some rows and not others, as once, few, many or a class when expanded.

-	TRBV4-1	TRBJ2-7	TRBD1	CASSRTPGQGTYEQYF	TGCGCCAGCAGCCGCACACCGGGACAGGGTACCTACGAGCAGTACTTC
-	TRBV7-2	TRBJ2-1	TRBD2	CASSLVLAGGLDYNEQFF	TGTGCCAGCAGCTTAGTTCTAGCGGGAGGGCTAGACTACAATGAGCAGTTCTTC
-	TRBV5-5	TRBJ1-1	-	CASSLGGAVLNTEAFF	TGTGCCAGCAGCTTGGGTGGGGCAGTCTTGAACACTGAAGCTTTCTTT
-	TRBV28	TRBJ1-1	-	CASSSAGSNTEAFF	TGTGCCAGCTCCTCGGCTGGGTCAAACACTGAAGCTTTCTTT
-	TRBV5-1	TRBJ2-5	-	CASSLRGVDQETQYF	TGCGCCAGCAGCTTGAGAGGGGTGGACCAAGAGACCCAGTACTTC
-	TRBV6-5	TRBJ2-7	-	CASSYSKRVLYEQYF	TGTGCCAGCAGTTACTCGAAAAGGGTGCTCTACGAGCAGTACTTC
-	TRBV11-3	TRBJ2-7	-	CASSRQSGEQYF	TGTGCCAGCAGCCGACAATCGGGGGAGCAGTACTTC
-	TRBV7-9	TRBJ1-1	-	CASSLGAGINTEAFF	TGTGCCAGCAGCTTAGGGGCAGGGATAAACACTGAAGCTTTCTTT
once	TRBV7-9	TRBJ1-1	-	CASSTQGNTEAFF	TGTGCCAGCAGCACCCAGGGGAACACTGAAGCTTTCTTT
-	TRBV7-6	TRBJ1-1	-	CASSGSREAFF	TGTGCCAGCTCAGGGTCACGGGAAGCTTTCTTT
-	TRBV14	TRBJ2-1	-	CASSPYYRPNEQFF	TGTGCCAGCAGCCCCTACTACCGACCCAATGAGCAGTTCTTC
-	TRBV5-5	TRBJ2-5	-	CASSFLGTLDWETQYF	TGTGCCAGCAGCTTTCTAGGGACCCTGGATTGGGAGACCCAGTACTTC
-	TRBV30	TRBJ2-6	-	CAWSRGGYSGANVLTF	TGTGCCTGGAGTCGCGGAGGATACTCTGGGGCCAACGTCCTGACTTTC
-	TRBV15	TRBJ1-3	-	CATSREVERTYTIYF	TGTGCCACCAGCAGAGAAGTGGAGAGGACGTACACCATATATTTT
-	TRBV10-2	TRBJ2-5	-	CASSDFGGAKRETQYF	TGCGCCAGCAGTGATTTTGGGGGTGCAAAACGCGAGACCCAGTACTTC
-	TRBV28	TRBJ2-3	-	CATLFSDTQYF	TGTGCCACCCTATTTTCGGATACGCAGTATTTT
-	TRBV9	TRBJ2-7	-	CASSDSLTGYEQYF	TGTGCCAGCAGCGACAGTTTGACGGGGTACGAGCAGTACTTC
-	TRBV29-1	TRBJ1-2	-	CSVEPGPLYGYTF	TGCAGCGTTGAACCGGGACCCTTATATGGCTACACCTTC
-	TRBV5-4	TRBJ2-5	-	CASSLQAGETQYF	TGTGCCAGCAGCTTGCAAGCGGGAGAGACCCAGTACTTC
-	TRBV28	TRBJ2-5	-	CASSFGTPYQETQYF	TGTGCCAGCAGTTTTGGCACCCCGTACCAAGAGACCCAGTACTTC
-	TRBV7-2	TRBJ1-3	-	CASSPFSGNTIYF	TGTGCCAGCAGCCCTTTCTCTGGAAACACCATATATTTT
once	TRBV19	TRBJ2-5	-	CASSMRADLGRVTQYF	TGTGCCAGTAGTATGAGGGCGGACCTTGGTCGGGTGACCCAGTACTTC
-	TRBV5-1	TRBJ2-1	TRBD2	CASSFGTIQVNEQFF	TGCGCCAGCAGCTTCGGGACTATCCAAGTAAATGAGCAGTTCTTC
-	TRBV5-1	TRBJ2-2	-	CASSLPAANTGELFF	TGCGCCAGCAGCTTGCCAGCAGCGAACACCGGGGAGCTGTTTTTT
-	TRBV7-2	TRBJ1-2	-	CASSLGAGTNYGYTF	TGTGCCAGCAGCTTAGGCGCAGGGACCAACTATGGCTACACCTTC
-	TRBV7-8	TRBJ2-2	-	CASSLVGGANTGELFF	TGTGCCAGCAGCTTAGTCGGTGGGGCCAACACCGGGGAGCTGTTTTTT
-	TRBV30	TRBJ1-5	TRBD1	CAWSVGTVDQPQHF	TGTGCCTGGAGTGTAGGGACAGTCGACCAGCCCCAGCATTTT
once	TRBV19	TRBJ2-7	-	CASSIKGRGHEQYF	TGTGCCAGTAGTATAAAGGGCAGGGGCCACGAGCAGTACTTC
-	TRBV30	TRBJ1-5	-	CAWSQGTRQPQHF	TGTGCCTGGAGTCAGGGAACTCGCCAGCCCCAGCATTTT
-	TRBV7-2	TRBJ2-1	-	CASSDVGVRKNNEQFF	TGTGCCAGCAGCGACGTAGGGGTGAGGAAAAACAATGAGCAGTTCTTC
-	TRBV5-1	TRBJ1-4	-	CASSFFQGGTTNEKLFF	TGCGCCAGCAGCTTCTTTCAGGGTGGGACAACTAATGAAAAACTGTTTTTT
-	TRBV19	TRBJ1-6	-	CASRLGQTVNSPLHF	TGTGCCAGTAGGCTTGGACAGACGGTTAATTCACCCCTCCACTTT
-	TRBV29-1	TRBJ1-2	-	CSVDQQIAYGYTF	TGCAGCGTTGATCAACAGATCGCCTATGGCTACACCTTC
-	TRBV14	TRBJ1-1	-	CASSHGLVTNTEAFF	TGTGCCAGCAGCCATGGCCTGGTCACTAACACTGAAGCTTTCTTT
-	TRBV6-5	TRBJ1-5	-	CASTPTGGPNQPQHF	TGTGCCAGCACCCCTACGGGAGGGCCCAATCAGCCCCAGCATTTT
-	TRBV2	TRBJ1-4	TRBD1	CASSTGTAHEKLFF	TGTGCCAGCAGTACCGGGACAGCCCATGAAAAACTGTTTTTT
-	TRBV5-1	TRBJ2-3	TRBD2	CASSLGLAGEVRLTDTQYF	TGCGCCAGCAGTTTAGGCCTAGCGGGAGAAGTTAGACTCACAGATACGCAGTATTTT
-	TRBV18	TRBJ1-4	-	CASSPPGTNEKLFF	TGTGCCAGCTCACCACCGGGTACTAATGAAAAACTGTTTTTT
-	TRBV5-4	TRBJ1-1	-	CASSLKQGSPEAFF	TGTGCCAGCAGCTTGAAACAGGGTAGTCCTGAAGCTTTCTTT
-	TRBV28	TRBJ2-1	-	CASSFGVDVNNEQFF	TGTGCCAGCAGTTTTGGTGTTGATGTAAACAATGAGCAGTTCTTC
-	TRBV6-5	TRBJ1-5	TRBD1	CASRTGQFSNQPQHF	TGTGCCAGCAGGACGGGACAGTTTAGCAATCAGCCCCAGCATTTT
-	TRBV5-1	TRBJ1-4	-	CASSLDSMGGKLFF	TGCGCCAGCAGCTTGGACTCGATGGGTGGAAAACTGTTTTTT
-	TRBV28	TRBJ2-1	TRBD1	CASRTGTVSYNEQFF	TGTGCCAGCAGAACCGGGACAGTCTCCTACAATGAGCAGTTCTTC
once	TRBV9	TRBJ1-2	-	CASSVIPTNYGYTF	TGTGCCAGCAGCGTCATCCCAACTAACTATGGCTACACCTTC